What follows are 27 T cell receptor beta chains derived from one specimen sequenced in a study of tumor-infiltrating lymphocytes in primary liver carcinoma. Unsorted whole blood yielded the blood RNA, and germline DNA was also extracted. Reverse transcription of 450 to 500 ng total RNA with a constant-region primer produced TCR beta cDNA. TCR beta libraries came from three nested multiplex PCR rounds using slightly modified ARM-PCR. Both of the initial two PCR rounds ran for about 9 cycles and employed TRBV1-TRBV30 forward primers alongside a C-beta reverse primer. TCRdb passed the multiplex PCR reads through MiXCR, listing each CDR3 protein once. Seen here are 300,000 to 350,000 distinct CDR3 sequences, about two thirds observed once, and the top ten hold 5% to 6.5%. Sequencing used peripheral blood. These receptors were collected from a man aged 35-49 years with primary liver carcinoma and hepatitis B virus infection.

About this clonotype itself: A junction boundary mismatches the germline segment, possibly from a read error. The chain joins TRBV4-1 to TRBJ2-2; 7 positions agree with TRBD2. CDR3 length: 16 residues. Germline V gene sequence: CDR1 MGHRA, CDR2 YSYEKL. CDR3 sequence reads: CASRRERAANTGGLFF. Written as DNA, the CDR3 is TGCGCCAGCAGGCGGGAGCGAGCAGCGAACACCGGGGGGCTGTTTTTT.

This clonotype has a single count. This chain links TRBV20-1 with TRBJ2-3; D unresolved. The germline gives CDR1 DFQATT, CDR2 SNEGSKA (reference sequence). The CDR3 sequence is 14 residues long. The V gene lost 3 bases and the J gene lost 0 bases, with 10 bases spanning the gap. This CDR3 is CSASVLVSTDTQYF. The CDR3 DNA reads as TGCAGTGCTAGTGTGTTAGTCAGCACAGATACGCAGTATTTT.

A note on this clonotype: At one boundary the junction diverges from the germline segment, which might be a read error. The rearrangement links TRBV11-2 to TRBJ1-1; no definite D call. From germline, CDR1 is SGHAT and CDR2 FQNNGV. CDR3 length equals 15 residues. The CDR3 DNA follows: TGTGCAAGCAAGCTCACGGCAGGTTATGGCGCTGAAGCTTTCTTT. This sequence encodes CASKLTAGYGAEAFF.

The J gene is TRBJ2-2, the V gene TRBV6-1; weak D call: TRBD1 (6 bases). The CDR3 consists of 15 residues. V dropped 1 base and J dropped 7 bases, with 13 bases sitting between them. Looked up from germline, CDR1 is MNHNS and CDR2 is SASEGT. The CDR3 nucleotides read TGTGCCAGCAGTGAAGTAAAGGGGGACATCGGGGAGCTGTTTTTT. Amino acid sequence: CASSEVKGDIGELFF.

Points on this clonotype: A read error may be the cause here, since a much bigger clone is one base away. It is likely a read error, because the conserved phenylalanine at the end of the CDR3 is missing. The DNA for the CDR3 is TGCGCCAGCAGTGAGGGTTTTCAAGCTTTCCTT. It codes for CASSEGFQAFL. The J gene is TRBJ1-1, the V gene TRBV10-2; no clear D gene. V lost 2 bases and J 9 bases, leaving 7 bases between the germline ends. CDR3 size: 11 residues. In germline, CDR1 is WSHSY, CDR2 SAAADI.

A note on this clonotype: Likely a read error: the CDR3 ends without its conserved phenylalanine or tryptophan. The CDR3 nucleotides read TGCGCCAGCAGTGACCTCCCAGGGGGACCGTACCAAGGGACCCAGTACCTC. It specifies CASSDLPGGPYQGTQYL. This chain links TRBV10-2 with TRBJ2-5; 7 nucleotides line up with TRBD1. This CDR3 is built from 17 residues. CDR1 and CDR2 (germline): WSHSY, SAAADI.

On this clonotype: This may be a read error: a much more frequent sequence differs by one nucleotide. V gene TRBV6-1 combines with J gene TRBJ1-2, with D tentatively TRBD1 (5 bases). Trimming stripped 3 bases from V and 7 bases from J, with 12 bases between. Germline CDR1 and CDR2: MNHNS and SASEGT. This CDR3 spans 13 amino acids. CDR3 sequence: CASSEKGSTGYTF. The CDR3 nucleotides read TGTGCCAGCAGTGAGAAGGGGTCGACTGGCTACACCTTC.

This clonotype was counted once. This chain links TRBV29-1 with TRBJ1-2, with 11 bases fitting TRBD1. Germline V lookup: CDR1 SQVTM, CDR2 ANQGSEA. This CDR3 is built from 12 residues. The CDR3 DNA reads TGCAACGTAAGGACAGGGGGCGATGGCTACACCTTC. Translation gives CNVRTGGDGYTF.

The V gene is TRBV30, the J gene TRBJ2-1, with a tentative D call TRBD1 (8 bases). Germline lookup yields CDR1 GTSNPN and CDR2 SVGIG (reference sequence). The V end lost 3 bases, the J end lost 5 bases, and 26 bases lay between the germline ends. This CDR3 comprises 18 residues. CDR3 sequence reads: CAWSLTGGGLFGNNEQFF. CDR3 DNA sequence: TGTGCCTGGAGCCTCACAGGGGGGGGACTATTCGGAAACAATGAGCAGTTCTTC.

The chain combines TRBV28 with TRBJ2-7; tentative D call: TRBD2 (5 bases). The germline V gene has CDR1 MDHEN and CDR2 SYDVKM. V shed 5 bases and J shed 0 bases, with 17 bases lying between them. The CDR3 length is 16 residues. The CDR3 reads CASSRKRGWGSYEQYF. DNA for the CDR3: TGTGCCAGCAGTAGGAAACGGGGATGGGGCTCCTACGAGCAGTACTTC.

On this clonotype itself: In this CDR3 the conserved last residue, phenylalanine or tryptophan, is missing, so a read error is likely. This sequence joins TRBV6-2 or TRBV6-3 and TRBJ1-5, with TRBD1 matching over 7 bases. Germline V CDR1 and CDR2: MNHEY, SVGEGT. This CDR3 contains 15 residues. This chain's CDR3 is CASSYYQGGNQPQHL. CDR3 DNA sequence: TGTGCTAGCAGTTACTACCAGGGGGGAAATCAGCCCCAGCATCTT.

Points on this clonotype: Being one base from a much bigger clone, this may be a read error. The V gene is TRBV12-5, the J gene TRBJ2-5, with D possibly matching TRBD2 (5 bases). The CDR3 loop spans 12 amino acids. Germline CDR1 reads LGHNT; CDR2 reads FRNRAP. Written as DNA, the CDR3 is TGTACTAGTGGCCGGGGTTCCGAGACCCAGTACTTC. It is translated as CTSGRGSETQYF. Full variable domain (missing parts from reference TRBV12-5 and TRBJ2-5): DARVTQTPRHKVTEMGQEVTMRCQPILGHNTVFWYRQTMMQGLELLAYFRNRAPLDDSGMPKDRFSAEMPDATLATLKIQPSEPRDSAVYFCTSGRGSETQYFGPGTRLLVL.

A note on this clonotype: Its ends do not fully match the called genes, so a read error is possible. The CDR3 DNA sequence: TGTGCCAACAGCTTGTCAGGGAACTTCTATGGCTACACCTTC. Its translation is CANSLSGNFYGYTF. The chain employs TRBV5-6 and TRBJ1-2; perhaps TRBD1 as D (5 bases). CDR1 and CDR2 from the germline V gene are SGHDT and YYEEEE. This CDR3 is 14 amino acids long.

CDR3 loop: CANNSSQGKGYEQYF. The DNA of the CDR3 is TGTGCCAACAACTCTAGTCAGGGGAAAGGGTACGAGCAGTACTTC. This chain connects TRBV7-9 to TRBJ2-7, with TRBD1 as a possible D gene (6 bases). The CDR3 is made up of 15 amino acids. Between the trimmed V and J ends, which lost 10 bases and 4 bases, there was a span of 23 bases. Germline V CDR1 and CDR2: SEHNR, FQNEAQ (reference sequence).

This clonotype came up once. Just one base apart from a much larger clone, this may be a read error. The V gene is TRBV10-3, the J gene TRBJ2-5; 9 positions agree with TRBD1. The CDR3 runs 14 residues. Germline assignment: CDR1 ENHRY and CDR2 SYGVKD. CDR3 sequence: CAISTGGLQETQCF. DNA of the CDR3: TGTGCCATCTCGACAGGGGGGCTCCAAGAGACCCAGTGCTTC.

The table lists this clonotype with many counts. This chain connects TRBV11-2 to TRBJ2-5, with 11 bases fitting TRBD1. This CDR3 is 16 amino acids long. Germline V lookup: CDR1 SGHAT, CDR2 FQNNGV. V shed 2 bases and J 5 bases; nucleotides not matched to a gene: 7. CDR3 sequence (DNA): TGTGCCAGCAGCTTATGGACAGGGGGCTTTGGGGAGACCCAGTACTTC. It codes for CASSLWTGGFGETQYF.

This clonotype was seen many times. In DNA, the CDR3 is TGTGCCAGCAGCAACGAAGGCACTGAAGCTTTCTTT. This gives the protein CASSNEGTEAFF. The V and J genes are TRBV11-3 and TRBJ1-1; D unresolved. This CDR3 spans 12 amino acids. Between the trimmed V and J ends, which lost 5 bases and 4 bases, there was a span of 8 bases. Per the germline V gene, CDR1 is SGHNT and CDR2 is YENEEA.

A word on this clonotype: Since a much larger clone is just one base distant, this may be a read error. CDR3 in amino acids: CASSPTTGSSDTQYF. The CDR3 DNA follows: TGCGCCAGCAGCCCTACTACCGGGAGCTCAGATACGCAGTATTTT. The chain uses TRBV4-1 and TRBJ2-3, with a tentative D call TRBD2 (6 bases). Trimming left V 4 bases short and J 4 bases short, with 15 bases between. This CDR3 comprises 15 residues. The germline V gene has CDR1 MGHRA and CDR2 YSYEKL.

This clonotype was observed a handful of times. This could be a read error, since a much larger clone is one nucleotide away. The chain links TRBV4-3 to TRBJ2-2; D gene unclear. Trimming left V 4 bases short and J 6 bases short, with 9 bases between. Germline V gene sequence: CDR1 LGHNA, CDR2 YSLEER. This CDR3 spans 13 amino acids. The CDR3 DNA reads as TGCGCCAGCAGCCGAGATTGGGCCGGGGAGCTGTTTTTT. It is translated as CASSRDWAGELFF.

The J gene is TRBJ1-4, the V gene TRBV29-1; possible D gene TRBD1, 5 bases. Germline values: CDR1 SQVTM, CDR2 ANQGSEA. Trimming pared 3 bases from V and 3 bases from J, leaving 11 bases between. This CDR3 comprises 14 residues. The CDR3: CSVECLGPNEKLFF. The CDR3 nucleotides are TGCAGCGTTGAGTGCTTGGGGCCTAATGAAAAACTGTTTTTT.

With respect to this clonotype: One base away lies a much larger clone, so this may be a sequencing read error. This rearrangement joins TRBV7-9 to TRBJ2-3; 12 bases are a match to TRBD1. Looked up from germline, CDR1 is SEHNR and CDR2 is FQNEAQ (reference sequence). The CDR3 sequence is 15 residues long. DNA for the CDR3: TGTGCCAGCAGCGGGACAGGGGGCGGCGAGGATATGCAGTATTTT. Translation: CASSGTGGGEDMQYF.

As regards this clonotype: One base away lies a much larger clone, so this may be a sequencing read error. The gene calls are TRBV6-2 or TRBV6-3 and TRBJ2-7; 12 positions match TRBD2. This CDR3 spans 13 amino acids. Germline CDR1 MNHEY, CDR2 SVGEGT. The CDR3 region is CATRLAGVIEHYF. DNA of the CDR3: TGTGCCACCAGACTAGCGGGAGTGATCGAGCACTACTTC.

The chain recombines TRBV10-3 with TRBJ2-7, with 10 nucleotides matching TRBD2. Germline V gene lookup returns CDR1 ENHRY and CDR2 SYGVKD. The CDR3 runs 15 residues. Losses at the gene ends were 4 bases for V and 6 bases for J; bases not matched to a gene: 9. CDR3 in DNA: TGTGCCATCAGTGGGAGACTAGCGGGTGTATCCGAGCAGTACTTC. This sequence encodes CAISGRLAGVSEQYF.

Worth noting for this clonotype: An end of the junction differs from the germline gene, which may be a read error. The gene calls are TRBV12-3 or TRBV12-4 and TRBJ2-7; D is uncertain. The CDR3 loop spans 13 amino acids. The CDR3 spells CAISPRRAMKQYF. In nucleotides, the CDR3 is TGTGCCATCAGTCCGCGACGGGCTATGAAACAGTACTTC.

V is TRBV11-2 and J is TRBJ2-2, with D hard to call. The ends were cut back, 2 bases at V and 3 bases at J, with 13 bases in the middle. Looked up from germline, CDR1 is SGHAT and CDR2 is FQNNGV. The CDR3 covers 16 residues. CDR3 sequence: CASSLKVNADTGELFF. The CDR3 DNA reads TGTGCCAGCAGCTTAAAGGTTAACGCGGACACCGGGGAGCTGTTTTTT.

V and J are TRBV5-1 and TRBJ2-5, with D perhaps given as TRBD1 or TRBD2 (5 bases each). Germline V gene sequence: CDR1 SGHRS, CDR2 YFSETQ. This CDR3 comprises 15 residues. Trimming took 4 bases from V and 4 from J, leaving 17 bases between them. The CDR3 bases are TGCGCCAGCAGCCCTATGCAGGGAGCACGAGAGACCCAGTACTTC. Protein: CASSPMQGARETQYF.

Many counts were recorded for this clonotype. The V gene is TRBV11-1, the J gene TRBJ1-1, with D possibly TRBD1 on 5 matching bases. The CDR3 length is 15 residues. Between the trimmed V and J ends, which lost 5 bases and 1 base, there was a span of 14 bases. Looked up from germline, CDR1 is SGHAT and CDR2 is FQDESV (reference sequence). The CDR3 bases are TGTGCCAGCAGCAAATTTCAGGGTCCGAACACTGAAGCTTTCTTT. Its protein is CASSKFQGPNTEAFF.